The rows below give T cell receptor beta chains drawn from one sample of a study of CD8+CD57+ T cells in acquired aplastic anemia. Using its own MiXCR run on the reads, TCRdb lists one record per CDR3 protein. The table lists around 220,000 distinct CDR3 sequences, about half of them singletons. Material for sequencing was sorted CD4+, CD8+, or CD8+CD57+ T cells (not recorded which) from PBMCs. The origin of the receptors is a human donor with aplastic anemia. CDR3s include the opening cysteine and the closing phenylalanine or tryptophan. Fields, in order: clone size, V gene, D gene, J gene, CDR3 DNA, CDR3 protein. A D gene is named only where the DNA matches it firmly. Expanded clones get a size class; other rows say once, few or many, or leave the size out.

size: many; V: TRBV4-1; D: NA; J: TRBJ1-4; DNA: TGCGCCAGCAGCCTGGACAGCAATAATGAAAAACTGTTTTTT; CDR3: CASSLDSNNEKLFF
size: many; V: TRBV7-8; D: NA; J: TRBJ1-3; DNA: TGTGCCAGCAGCTCCCTTGCTGGAGGCAGCTCTGGAAACACCATATATTTT; CDR3: CASSSLAGGSSGNTIYF
size: NA; V: TRBV20-1; D: TRBD1; J: TRBJ1-3; DNA: TGCAGTGCTAGAGATAGGGACAGGGGAAACACCATATATTTT; CDR3: CSARDRDRGNTIYF
size: NA; V: TRBV4-2; D: NA; J: TRBJ1-1; DNA: TGTGCCAGCAGCCAACCCTGGGGCAGGGGTATTGAAGCTTTCTTT; CDR3: CASSQPWGRGIEAFF
size: few; V: TRBV9; D: NA; J: TRBJ2-3; DNA: TGTGCCAGCAGCGTAGCCTCTACAGATACGCAGTATTTT; CDR3: CASSVASTDTQYF
size: NA; V: TRBV7-9; D: NA; J: TRBJ1-4; DNA: TGTGCCAGCGGCCCGGAAGAAGAGCTCGAAAAACTGTTCTTT; CDR3: CASGPEEELEKLFF
size: NA; V: TRBV15; D: TRBD2; J: TRBJ2-2; DNA: TGTGCCACCAGCAGCCGGACTAGCGGGGGGGCCGGCACCGGGGAGCTGTTTTTT; CDR3: CATSSRTSGGAGTGELFF
size: NA; V: TRBV5-1; D: NA; J: TRBJ1-2; DNA: TGCGCCAGCAGCTTGGGCAGGGTGGACTATGGCTACACCTTC; CDR3: CASSLGRVDYGYTF
size: NA; V: TRBV7-6; D: TRBD2; J: TRBJ2-7; DNA: TGTGCCAGCAGCGCGGGACTAGGGCGCGAGCAGTACTTC; CDR3: CASSAGLGREQYF
size: few; V: TRBV3-1; D: TRBD2; J: TRBJ2-2; DNA: TGTGCCAGCAGCCAAGGACTAGCGGGGACTAACACCGGGGAGCTGTTTTTT; CDR3: CASSQGLAGTNTGELFF